Many counts were recorded for the clone carrying this T cell receptor (beta chain). Antigen specificity is unknown. Library preparation for TCR beta used quantitative 5'-RACE with molecular barcodes. TCRdb redid the calling of the 5' RACE reads with MiXCR, one entry per CDR3 protein. Among a few hundred thousand distinct CDR3 sequences listed, around a tenth were seen once. The data derive from a study of CD8 T cells in ankylosing spondylitis. Broader study findings: What seemed typical of ankylosing spondylitis blood was a TCR beta motif built from roughly eight highly homologous variants. The disease-linked clones had a CD8+ phenotype and low blood frequencies.

V shed 7 bases, J shed 4 bases, and the junction held 8 bases outside the gene matches. Per germline, CDR1 SQVTM and CDR2 ANQGSEA. The CDR3 has 13 residues. The rearrangement links TRBV29-1 to TRBJ2-7, with 9 bases aligning to TRBD2. What was sequenced was blood, either unsorted or a sorted T cell fraction (not recorded which). This TCR was recovered from a female donor with ankylosing spondylitis or in good health (not recorded which). This CDR3 is CSGSSGGYYEQYF. CDR3 nucleotides: TGCAGCGGAAGTAGCGGGGGCTATTACGAGCAGTACTTC.